This T cell receptor (beta chain) was captured in a study of response to subunit inactivated influenza vaccine. Findings and caveats of the study: Few additional T cells are recruited per seasonal influenza vaccination, authors suggested.

TCRdb processed the RT-PCR reads anew with MiXCR; each CDR3 protein has one entry. Of 150,000 or so distinct CDR3 sequences in the sample, 11% were seen once. The germline V gene encodes CDR1 SSHAT and CDR2 FNYEAQ (reference sequence). V was pared by 4 bases and J by 1 base, with 12 bases of the junction left unmatched. The CDR3 is 18 residues long. This clonotype was seen ten or more times. Its antigen is unidentified. This chain connects TRBV7-7 to TRBJ2-5; 10 bases map to TRBD2. The material was non-naive T cells sorted from PBMCs, obtained about 6 weeks after vaccination. The sequence was collected from a man over 45 who received an inactivated influenza vaccine. The DNA for the CDR3 is TGTGCCAGCAGCTACCGGCTCGGGATAGCGGGAGGCCAAGAGACCCAGTACTTC. Its translation is CASSYRLGIAGGQETQYF.